Presented here are 5 T cell receptor beta chains from one specimen sequenced in a study of Ad26.COV2.S vaccination and SARS-CoV-2 variants. Treatment indicated: 19 received Ad26.COV2.S at low or high dose, single or two shots; several received placebo; per-sample allocation not given. The investigators took samples on day 63 after the first vaccine or placebo injection. TCRdb's copy holds only in-frame clones and misses some; the assay was immunoSEQ multiplex PCR. In the table there are about 480,000 clones, roughly nine tenths of which are singletons. The sequencing used peripheral blood, collected in a trial of Ad26.COV2.S vaccine versus placebo. These receptor sequences come from a person between 18 and 60 years old who received the Ad26.COV2.S COVID-19 vaccine or a placebo.

The J gene is TRBJ2-3, the V gene TRBV5-1; 11 bases match TRBD2. The length of the CDR3 is 15 residues. CDR1 and CDR2 (germline): SGHRS, YFSETQ. J lost 9 bases, V lost 4 bases, and 10 bases had no gene match. DNA of the CDR3: TGCGCCAGCAGCGCGACTAGCGGGACCTTGGGGACGCAGTATTTT. Translated: CASSATSGTLGTQYF.

The chain couples TRBV9 to TRBJ2-3; tentative D call: TRBD2 (5 bases). This CDR3 is 13 amino acids long. CDR1 and CDR2 (germline): SGDLS, YYNGEE. V dropped 4 bases and J dropped 7 bases, with 13 bases sitting between them. The CDR3 DNA reads as TGTGCCAGCAGCTCGGCCCTAGCAAATACGCAGTATTTT. Its protein product is CASSSALANTQYF.

This rearrangement joins TRBV5-8 to TRBJ2-7; TRBD1 agrees at 8 bases. J gave up 0 bases and V 5 bases, and 4 bases lay outside the gene matches. The CDR3 is 14 amino acids. CDR1 and CDR2 (germline): SGHTS, YDEGEE. Written as DNA, the CDR3 is TGTGCCAGCAGTCCCGGGACAGGCTCCTACGAGCAGTACTTC. It yields the protein CASSPGTGSYEQYF.

The V gene is TRBV2, the J gene TRBJ2-7; 10 bases are shared with TRBD2. The V and J ends lost 6 bases and 4 bases, in that order; junction bases with no gene match: 6. There are 14 residues in the CDR3. Germline V lookup: CDR1 SNHLY, CDR2 FYNNEI. The CDR3 DNA is TGTGCCAGCAGCCCAGGACTAGCGGCTTACGAGCAGTACTTC. Translating gives CASSPGLAAYEQYF.

The J gene is TRBJ2-3, the V gene TRBV24-1; D is uncertain. The CDR3 sequence is 16 residues long. The V gene's germline CDR1 is KGHDR and CDR2 SFDVKD. Trimming shortened V by 0 bases and J by 1 base, and 10 bases separated the two germline ends. The CDR3 spells CATSDLRADGTDTQYF. The CDR3, as DNA: TGTGCCACCAGTGATTTGCGGGCAGACGGCACAGATACGCAGTATTTT.